This is a list of T cell receptor beta chains from one sample in a study of identifying expanded T cells in peripheral blood. Data came from immunoSEQ multiplex PCR; TCRdb stores just in-frame clones and leaves some out. The repertoire includes some 54,000 clones, 70% to 85% of them detected once, and 11% to 15% sits in the top ten. Material: blood. All receptors derive from a person aged 18-70 years in good health. CDR3s include the opening cysteine and the closing phenylalanine or tryptophan. Fields, in order: J gene, clone size, V gene, D gene, CDR3 DNA, CDR3 protein. The D gene is left open where the match is weak. The listing skips clone size in some rows; elsewhere it reads once, few, many or a size class.

TRBJ2-2,NA,TRBV7-9,NA,TGTGCCAGCAGCCGTCACAGCCCGGGGACCGGGGAGCTGTTTTTT,CASSRHSPGTGELFF
TRBJ1-6,NA,TRBV4-1,TRBD1,TGCGCCAGCAGCCTTACAGGGGGCACTAATTCACCCCTCCACTTT,CASSLTGGTNSPLHF
TRBJ2-1,NA,TRBV9,TRBD1,TGTGCCAGCAGCGTAAGGGACAGACCCTCCTACAATGAGCAGTTCTTC,CASSVRDRPSYNEQFF
TRBJ2-6,NA,TRBV14,TRBD2,TGTGCCAGCAGCCGGGCGGCTAGCGGGAGTGGGGCCAACGTCCTGACTTTC,CASSRAASGSGANVLTF
TRBJ1-1,NA,TRBV5-4,NA,TGTGCCAGCAGCTTTTCGGAGGGCACTGAAGCTTTCTTT,CASSFSEGTEAFF
TRBJ2-1,NA,TRBV7-2,TRBD2,TGTGCCAGCAGCTTAGATAGCGGGAGGAGCTACAATGAGCAGTTCTTC,CASSLDSGRSYNEQFF
TRBJ2-7,NA,TRBV7-8,NA,TGTGCCAGCAGCGAAACCGCGCGACTGGGATCCTACGAGCAGTACTTC,CASSETARLGSYEQYF
TRBJ2-1,NA,TRBV9,NA,TGTGCCAGCAGCGTAGTGGGGGTGGAACAGTTCTTC,CASSVVGVEQFF
TRBJ1-5,NA,TRBV6-6,NA,TGTGCCAGCAGTGGGGGTCGCAATCAGCCCCAGCATTTT,CASSGGRNQPQHF
TRBJ1-2,NA,TRBV27,TRBD1,TGTGCCAGCAGCTCCCGACAGGGGATCCTACGTTATGGCTACACCTTC,CASSSRQGILRYGYTF
TRBJ1-1,medium-sized,TRBV6-5,TRBD1,TGTGCCAGCAGTCGACCTGGACAGGGCGAAGCTTTCTTT,CASSRPGQGEAFF
TRBJ1-2,NA,TRBV7-9,NA,TGTGCCAGCAGCTTAACAGTAGGAGGCTACACCTTC,CASSLTVGGYTF
TRBJ1-1,NA,TRBV19,NA,TGTGCCAGTAGTATAGTCGGCTACACTGAAGCTTTCTTT,CASSIVGYTEAFF
TRBJ1-1,NA,TRBV2,NA,TGTGCCAGCACCAGGGAACTGAGCCCGAACACTGAAGCTTTCTTT,CASTRELSPNTEAFF
TRBJ1-3,NA,TRBV10-2,TRBD1,TGCGCCAGCAGTAAATACCGGGACAGGCGATTCTCTGGAAACACCATATATTTT,CASSKYRDRRFSGNTIYF
TRBJ2-2,NA,TRBV5-5,NA,TGTGCCAGCAGCTTGCGGGGGGCAAACACCGGGGAGCTGTTTTTT,CASSLRGANTGELFF
TRBJ1-5,NA,TRBV5-1,NA,TGCGCCAGCAGCTTGGCGGCAGGCATGGGGCCCCAGCATTTT,CASSLAAGMGPQHF
TRBJ2-1,NA,TRBV27,TRBD2,TGTGCCAGCAGCCCCCTAGCGGGAGCAAACAATGAGCAGTTCTTC,CASSPLAGANNEQFF
TRBJ1-1,NA,TRBV27,NA,TGTGCCAGCAGTTCCGATGGGGGGCTAAAATTCGGCACTGAAGCTTTCTTT,CASSSDGGLKFGTEAFF
TRBJ1-4,NA,TRBV27,TRBD1,TGTGCCAGCAGTTGGGCAGGGGGGGGTGAAAAACTGTTTTTT,CASSWAGGGEKLFF
TRBJ1-2,NA,TRBV5-1,TRBD1,TGCGCCAGCAGACTACAGGGGGCTGACTATGGCTACACCTTC,CASRLQGADYGYTF
TRBJ2-6,few,TRBV7-2,NA,TGTGCCAGCAGCTTAGTTACCAACGTCCTGACTTTC,CASSLVTNVLTF
TRBJ1-3,once,TRBV6-1,TRBD1,TGTGCCAGCAGTGCCACCGGGACAGTATTCTCTGGAAACACCATATATTTT,CASSATGTVFSGNTIYF
TRBJ1-5,NA,TRBV7-9,NA,TGTGCCAGCAGCCTGGGGGTAGGGGGTAGCAATCAGCCCCAGCATTTT,CASSLGVGGSNQPQHF
TRBJ2-7,NA,TRBV7-2,TRBD1,TGTGCCAGCAGGGGCCCGGGACAGGGGGCCCACGAGCAGTACTTC,CASRGPGQGAHEQYF
TRBJ2-3,once,TRBV6-5,TRBD2,TGTGCCAGCAGTACGGGACTAGCGGCAGATACGCAGTATTTT,CASSTGLAADTQYF
TRBJ1-1,NA,TRBV6-5,NA,TGTGCCAGCAGTTTCACAGGGATTTTGAACACTGAAGCTTTCTTT,CASSFTGILNTEAFF
TRBJ1-1,NA,TRBV19,NA,TGTGCCAGTAGTATAGCGGGGAGGACTGAAGCTTTCTTT,CASSIAGRTEAFF
TRBJ1-4,few,TRBV6-6,TRBD1,TGTGCCAGCAGGGAGACAGGGGGCTATGAAAAACTGTTTTTT,CASRETGGYEKLFF
TRBJ2-1,NA,TRBV7-2,TRBD2,TGTGCCAGCAGCTTAGGGTCATCACTAGCGGGTTGGGGGGAGGAGCAGTTCTTC,CASSLGSSLAGWGEEQFF
TRBJ2-7,NA,TRBV10-3,NA,TGTGCCATCAGTGAGGGGGTGACAGACTCCTACGAGCAGTACTTC,CAISEGVTDSYEQYF
TRBJ2-1,NA,TRBV6-4,NA,TGTGCCAGCGGGGACATTTACAATGAGCAGTTCTTC,CASGDIYNEQFF
TRBJ1-5,NA,TRBV6-1,NA,TGTGCCAGCGCGGGTAGGGGGAATAGCAATCAGCCCCAGCATTTT,CASAGRGNSNQPQHF
TRBJ2-3,NA,TRBV4-2,TRBD2,TGTGCCAGCAGCCACGTAACTAGCGGAGCAGATACGCAGTATTTT,CASSHVTSGADTQYF
TRBJ2-3,NA,TRBV30,TRBD2,TGTGCTTCCCCGGGACTAGCTGGTACGCAGTATTTT,CASPGLAGTQYF
TRBJ1-4,NA,TRBV6-4,NA,TGTGCCAGCAGTCCTAGCCATGGGGGTAATGAAAAACTGTTTTTT,CASSPSHGGNEKLFF
TRBJ1-6,few,TRBV21-1,NA,TGTGCCAGCAGCAAACGTTACCACAGGAATAATTCACCCCTCCACTTT,CASSKRYHRNNSPLHF
TRBJ1-3,NA,TRBV19,NA,TGTGCCAGTAGTTTCCGACGCGAAGCTCTCTTTTCTGGAAACACCATATATTTT,CASSFRREALFSGNTIYF
TRBJ2-1,NA,TRBV5-4,NA,TGTGCCAGCAGCTTGGCACAGGGGGGAGGGCCCCCCAATACGCAGTTCTTC,CASSLAQGGGPPNTQFF
TRBJ1-2,few,TRBV2,NA,TGTGCCAGCAGTGTTGTCAGTTCTCATGGCTACACCTTC,CASSVVSSHGYTF
TRBJ1-2,NA,TRBV9,NA,TGTGCCAGCAGCCCCGGGAACAGCTTCTATGGCTACACCTTC,CASSPGNSFYGYTF
TRBJ1-2,NA,TRBV13,TRBD1,TGTGCCAGCAGCTACCCGACAGGGGAGGACTATGGCTACACCTTC,CASSYPTGEDYGYTF
TRBJ1-2,NA,TRBV30,NA,TGTGCCTGGCCGAACAGGTTTTTTGGCTACACCTTC,CAWPNRFFGYTF
TRBJ1-3,NA,TRBV5-1,TRBD1,TGCGCCAGCAGCACCGGGACAGGGGGAAACACCATATATTTT,CASSTGTGGNTIYF
TRBJ1-1,NA,TRBV7-8,NA,TGTGCCAGCAGCTTAGATGAGGTGAACACTGAAGCTTTCTTT,CASSLDEVNTEAFF
TRBJ2-2,NA,TRBV4-1,TRBD1,TGCGCCAGCAGCCGCTCGTGGACAAGGGGGCCCGGGGAGCTGTTTTTT,CASSRSWTRGPGELFF
TRBJ1-5,NA,TRBV6-5,TRBD1,TGTGCCAGCAGTTACTCGAGGACAGGGGGCGGTCAGCCCCAGCATTTT,CASSYSRTGGGQPQHF
TRBJ2-2,few,TRBV11-2,NA,TGTGCCAGCAGCTCCTTCGGCGGGGAGCTGTTTTTT,CASSSFGGELFF
TRBJ2-7,NA,TRBV4-2,TRBD1,TGTGCCAGCAGCCAAGAACCGGGACAGGGGTACGAGCAGTACTTC,CASSQEPGQGYEQYF
TRBJ2-3,NA,TRBV4-3,NA,TGCGCCAGCAGCCAAGAATGGGTTTACGGCAGGGGAGCAGATACGCAGTATTTT,CASSQEWVYGRGADTQYF
TRBJ1-1,NA,TRBV6-5,NA,TGTGCCAGCAGATCGAGGAGGGGAACTGAAGCTTTCTTT,CASRSRRGTEAFF
TRBJ1-1,NA,TRBV7-2,TRBD1,TGTGCCAGCAGCCTTAGGGGGCGCCGCACTGAAGCTTTCTTT,CASSLRGRRTEAFF
TRBJ1-5,few,TRBV19,NA,TGTGCCAGTAGTATTCCGGGAGGGCATCAGCCCCAGCATTTT,CASSIPGGHQPQHF